Following are 5 T cell receptor beta chains from one sample sequenced in a study of blood T cell repertoires in COVID-19. This table comes from immunoSEQ multiplex PCR, and its TCRdb copy is limited to in-frame clones, with some not included. This sample yields 200,000 to 300,000 clones, of which around 84% are seen a single time; 3% to 4% belongs to the top ten. Sequenced input: peripheral blood. These receptors all stem from a woman aged 18 to 35 with acute or convalescent COVID-19.

The gene calls are TRBV15 and TRBJ1-5; 8 bases fit TRBD1. This CDR3 has 14 amino acids. V shed 4 bases, J shed 4 bases, and the junction held 3 bases outside the gene matches. Germline V gene sequence: CDR1 LNHNV, CDR2 YYDKDF (reference sequence). This CDR3 is CATSTTGVNQPQHF. CDR3 nucleotides: TGTGCCACCAGCACGACAGGGGTAAATCAGCCCCAGCATTTT.

The V and J genes are TRBV6-2 or TRBV6-3 and TRBJ2-7, with 9 bases fitting TRBD2. From germline, CDR1 is MNHEY and CDR2 SVGEGT. The CDR3 totals 18 residues. The V segment lost 4 bases and the J segment 3 bases; nucleotides outside the gene matches: 16. CDR3: CASSFHPVKLAGNYEQYF. Here the CDR3 DNA reads TGTGCCAGCAGTTTTCACCCCGTGAAGCTAGCGGGAAACTACGAGCAGTACTTC.

The V gene is TRBV2, the J gene TRBJ2-1; D is perhaps TRBD1 (6 bases). Trimming removed 7 bases at V and 5 bases at J, with 18 bases between. Looked up from germline, CDR1 is SNHLY and CDR2 is FYNNEI. CDR3 length: 15 residues. CDR3 loop: CASTLTRTEDNEQFF. The CDR3 DNA sequence: TGTGCCAGCACCCTGACCCGGACAGAGGACAATGAGCAGTTCTTC. Together with reference TRBV2 and TRBJ2-1, the CDR3 gives the full variable domain: EPEVTQTPSHQVTQMGQEVILRCVPISNHLYFYWYRQILGQKVEFLVSFYNNEISEKSEIFDDQFSVERPDGSNFTLKIRSTKLEDSAMYFCASTLTRTEDNEQFFGPGTRLTVL.

The table lists this clone with a count of one. The V gene is TRBV9, the J gene TRBJ2-7; the match to TRBD2 covers 12 bases. The CDR3 has 14 residues. CDR1 and CDR2 (germline): SGDLS, YYNGEE. V shed 1 base and J 9 bases; nucleotides not matched to a gene: 5. In DNA, the CDR3 is TGTGCCAGCAGCGTAACCCTAGCGGGAGGGGTGCAGTACTTC. This translates into CASSVTLAGGVQYF.

The DNA for the CDR3 is TGTGCCAGCAGGACACCGGGACAGGCCCTCGAGCAGTACTTC. It encodes CASRTPGQALEQYF. This chain links TRBV28 with TRBJ2-7; 8 bases are shared with TRBD1. The V segment lost 6 bases and the J segment 6 bases; nucleotides outside the gene matches: 10. The CDR3 has 14 residues. CDR1 and CDR2 (germline): MDHEN, SYDVKM.